This is a list of T cell receptor beta chains from one sample in a study of shared T cell receptors in the human thymus. Libraries were prepared by immunoSEQ multiplex PCR; TCRdb keeps only in-frame clonotypes and omits some of them. The sample records about 540,000 clones, around 82% being singletons. These data were also filed under a second study, of human thymus T cells.

The sample consisted of thymocytes. These TCRs come from a boy in the first two years of life with a congenital heart defect. Each CDR3 is given with its conserved first and last residue. D genes are given only for firm matches. Rows may omit the clone size; those that give it use once, few, many or a size class.

abundance: once; d_gene: TRBD2; v_gene: TRBV4-2; j_gene: TRBJ2-2; CDR3aa: CASSQDHSGRPPNTGELFF; CDR3nt: TGTGCCAGCAGCCAAGATCATAGCGGGAGGCCCCCGAACACCGGGGAGCTGTTTTTT
abundance: NA; d_gene: TRBD1; v_gene: TRBV9; j_gene: TRBJ1-3; CDR3aa: CASSYDRGAGNTIYF; CDR3nt: TGTGCCAGCAGCTACGACAGGGGGGCTGGAAACACCATATATTTT
abundance: NA; d_gene: TRBD2; v_gene: TRBV11-2; j_gene: TRBJ2-3; CDR3aa: CASTLGLAGGVASTDTQYF; CDR3nt: TGTGCCAGCACCTTAGGACTAGCGGGAGGGGTGGCGAGCACAGATACGCAGTATTTT
abundance: NA; d_gene: TRBD1; v_gene: TRBV5-1; j_gene: TRBJ2-2; CDR3aa: CASSTSSGQGTAGELFF; CDR3nt: TGCGCCAGCAGCACCTCTTCGGGACAGGGTACCGCCGGGGAGCTGTTTTTT
abundance: few; d_gene: NA; v_gene: TRBV11-3; j_gene: TRBJ1-4; CDR3aa: CASSPPGGEKLFF; CDR3nt: TGTGCCAGCAGCCCCCCAGGTGGTGAAAAACTGTTTTTT
abundance: NA; d_gene: TRBD2; v_gene: TRBV11-3; j_gene: TRBJ2-7; CDR3aa: CASSSSGRAGYEQYF; CDR3nt: TGTGCCAGCAGCTCTAGCGGGAGGGCCGGGTACGAGCAGTACTTC
abundance: NA; d_gene: TRBD1; v_gene: TRBV5-8; j_gene: TRBJ1-2; CDR3aa: CASSVDRENVGYTF; CDR3nt: TGTGCCAGCAGCGTAGACAGGGAGAACGTCGGCTACACCTTC
abundance: few; d_gene: TRBD1; v_gene: TRBV15; j_gene: TRBJ2-7; CDR3aa: CATSRDQRQGYEQYF; CDR3nt: TGTGCCACCAGCAGAGATCAGCGACAGGGCTACGAGCAGTACTTC
abundance: NA; d_gene: TRBD1; v_gene: TRBV7-8; j_gene: TRBJ2-5; CDR3aa: CASSLGRGRVMGQETQYF; CDR3nt: TGTGCCAGCAGCTTGGGCAGGGGGCGGGTGATGGGCCAAGAGACCCAGTACTTC
abundance: few; d_gene: NA; v_gene: TRBV4-2; j_gene: TRBJ2-5; CDR3aa: CASSQLAPPLVPQETQYF; CDR3nt: TGTGCCAGCAGCCAACTCGCCCCCCCGCTAGTCCCCCAAGAGACCCAGTACTTC
abundance: NA; d_gene: NA; v_gene: TRBV7-2; j_gene: TRBJ2-7; CDR3aa: CASAGPQKTYEQYF; CDR3nt: TGTGCCAGCGCGGGTCCACAGAAAACATACGAGCAGTACTTC
abundance: NA; d_gene: NA; v_gene: TRBV11-2; j_gene: TRBJ2-7; CDR3aa: CASSLSGAAGLPYEQYF; CDR3nt: TGTGCCAGCAGCCTGTCCGGGGCAGCGGGCCTGCCGTACGAGCAGTACTTC
abundance: NA; d_gene: NA; v_gene: TRBV4-3; j_gene: TRBJ2-7; CDR3aa: CASSQDFKGPGVNEQYF; CDR3nt: TGCGCCAGCAGCCAAGATTTTAAGGGGCCGGGGGTGAACGAGCAGTACTTC
abundance: once; d_gene: NA; v_gene: TRBV4-2; j_gene: TRBJ2-7; CDR3aa: CASSQTGPATYEQYF; CDR3nt: TGTGCCAGCAGCCAAACGGGTCCAGCTACCTACGAGCAGTACTTC
abundance: NA; d_gene: NA; v_gene: TRBV14; j_gene: TRBJ2-7; CDR3aa: CASSPRTRYEQYF; CDR3nt: TGTGCCAGCAGCCCCCGGACACGCTACGAGCAGTACTTC
abundance: few; d_gene: TRBD1; v_gene: TRBV10-3; j_gene: TRBJ1-2; CDR3aa: CAISELPGQGPFCLGGYTF; CDR3nt: TGTGCCATCAGTGAGTTACCGGGACAGGGCCCCTTCTGCTTAGGCGGCTACACCTTC
abundance: once; d_gene: NA; v_gene: TRBV5-8; j_gene: TRBJ2-2; CDR3aa: CASSLSGNGTGELFF; CDR3nt: TGTGCCAGCAGCTTGTCAGGGAACGGCACCGGGGAGCTGTTTTTT
abundance: NA; d_gene: TRBD2; v_gene: TRBV18; j_gene: TRBJ2-7; CDR3aa: CASSPAASGSYEQYF; CDR3nt: TGTGCCAGCTCACCGGCGGCTAGCGGGAGCTACGAGCAGTACTTC
abundance: few; d_gene: NA; v_gene: TRBV9; j_gene: TRBJ2-2; CDR3aa: CASRQGRDTGELFF; CDR3nt: TGTGCCAGCAGACAGGGACGGGACACCGGGGAGCTGTTTTTT
abundance: NA; d_gene: TRBD2; v_gene: TRBV5-1; j_gene: TRBJ2-7; CDR3aa: CASSLNPAGAYEQYF; CDR3nt: TGCGCCAGCAGCTTAAATCCAGCGGGAGCCTACGAGCAGTACTTC
abundance: NA; d_gene: TRBD2; v_gene: TRBV28; j_gene: TRBJ2-7; CDR3aa: CAITSSGRDYEQYF; CDR3nt: TGTGCCATAACTTCTAGCGGGAGGGATTACGAGCAGTACTTC
abundance: NA; d_gene: TRBD2; v_gene: TRBV29-1; j_gene: TRBJ2-6; CDR3aa: CSVEEGGSGSLGANVLTF; CDR3nt: TGCAGCGTTGAAGAAGGTGGTAGCGGGAGCCTCGGGGCCAACGTCCTGACTTTC
abundance: NA; d_gene: TRBD2; v_gene: TRBV14; j_gene: TRBJ2-5; CDR3aa: CASSQVVGGPGETQYF; CDR3nt: TGTGCCAGCAGCCAAGTGGTGGGAGGGCCCGGAGAGACCCAGTACTTC
abundance: NA; d_gene: TRBD1; v_gene: TRBV19; j_gene: TRBJ1-5; CDR3aa: CASNLRGSNQPQHF; CDR3nt: TGTGCCAGTAACCTCAGGGGGAGCAATCAGCCCCAGCATTTT
abundance: NA; d_gene: NA; v_gene: TRBV5-6; j_gene: TRBJ1-1; CDR3aa: CATSKPCLTTEAFF; CDR3nt: TGTGCCACCTCGAAGCCTTGCCTAACCACTGAAGCTTTCTTT
abundance: NA; d_gene: TRBD1; v_gene: TRBV4-2; j_gene: TRBJ1-5; CDR3aa: CASSQGQGAPNGSNQPQHF; CDR3nt: TGTGCCAGCAGCCAAGGCCAGGGGGCGCCGAATGGGAGCAATCAGCCCCAGCATTTT
abundance: NA; d_gene: TRBD2; v_gene: TRBV12-5; j_gene: TRBJ2-1; CDR3aa: CASGLLNPGTSGSPDSYNEQFF; CDR3nt: TGTGCTAGTGGTTTGCTAAACCCCGGGACTAGCGGGAGCCCCGACTCCTACAATGAACAGTTCTTC
abundance: NA; d_gene: TRBD1; v_gene: TRBV27; j_gene: TRBJ1-1; CDR3aa: CASSSTPRDRLGNTEAFF; CDR3nt: TGTGCCAGCAGTTCGACGCCCCGGGACAGGTTGGGGAACACTGAAGCTTTCTTT
abundance: NA; d_gene: TRBD1; v_gene: TRBV12-5; j_gene: TRBJ2-7; CDR3aa: CASGKPGQYEQYF; CDR3nt: TGTGCTAGTGGAAAACCGGGACAGTACGAGCAGTACTTC
abundance: NA; d_gene: NA; v_gene: TRBV23-1; j_gene: TRBJ2-4; CDR3aa: CASSQRQEPLAKNIQYF; CDR3nt: TGCGCCAGCAGTCAGAGACAGGAGCCTCTAGCCAAAAACATTCAGTACTTC
abundance: once; d_gene: TRBD2; v_gene: TRBV27; j_gene: TRBJ2-5; CDR3aa: CASSEGSGEQETQYF; CDR3nt: TGTGCCAGCAGTGAGGGTAGCGGGGAACAAGAGACCCAGTACTTC
abundance: NA; d_gene: TRBD2; v_gene: TRBV7-8; j_gene: TRBJ2-1; CDR3aa: CASSLALSGTSDEQFF; CDR3nt: TGTGCCAGCAGCTTAGCTCTTAGCGGGACAAGCGATGAGCAGTTCTTC
abundance: NA; d_gene: NA; v_gene: TRBV21-1; j_gene: TRBJ1-5; CDR3aa: CASSKIGRGSNQPQHF; CDR3nt: TGTGCCAGCAGCAAAATTGGCAGGGGGAGCAATCAGCCCCAGCATTTT
abundance: NA; d_gene: TRBD2; v_gene: TRBV11-2; j_gene: TRBJ2-3; CDR3aa: CASSLGGTSGSGTDTQYF; CDR3nt: TGTGCCAGCAGCTTAGGTGGGACTAGCGGGAGTGGCACAGATACGCAGTATTTT
abundance: NA; d_gene: NA; v_gene: TRBV7-9; j_gene: TRBJ1-2; CDR3aa: CASRLTEGRVNYGYTF; CDR3nt: TGTGCCAGCAGGCTCACGGAGGGACGGGTAAACTATGGCTACACCTTC
abundance: NA; d_gene: NA; v_gene: TRBV20-1; j_gene: TRBJ2-5; CDR3aa: CSAIGEKTQYF; CDR3nt: TGCAGTGCTATCGGGGAGAAGACCCAGTACTTC
abundance: NA; d_gene: NA; v_gene: TRBV6-4; j_gene: TRBJ2-1; CDR3aa: CASSERQSPYNEQFF; CDR3nt: TGTGCCAGCAGTGAGAGACAGAGTCCCTACAATGAGCAGTTCTTC
abundance: NA; d_gene: NA; v_gene: TRBV5-8; j_gene: TRBJ2-1; CDR3aa: CASSFRDLSYNEQFF; CDR3nt: TGTGCCAGCAGCTTTCGGGATTTATCCTACAATGAGCAGTTCTTC
abundance: NA; d_gene: TRBD2; v_gene: TRBV15; j_gene: TRBJ2-7; CDR3aa: CATSNVDRGSGRMYEQYF; CDR3nt: TGTGCCACCAGCAACGTGGACCGGGGTAGCGGGAGAATGTACGAGCAGTACTTC
abundance: NA; d_gene: NA; v_gene: TRBV4-2; j_gene: TRBJ2-4; CDR3aa: CASSQDRNRLAKNIQYF; CDR3nt: TGTGCCAGCAGCCAAGATCGAAACAGATTAGCCAAAAACATTCAGTACTTC